These 22 T cell receptor beta chains came from one sample sequenced in a study of blood T cell repertoires in COVID-19 (dated by TCRdb to 2018 to 2021). Libraries were built with the immunoSEQ multiplex PCR assay. TCRdb obtained this table from immuneACCESS and retained in-frame rearrangements with V and J assigned. These tables miss some clones; where compared with another copy, unresolved V genes account for less than half of the shortfall, and the remainder is unexplained. This sample gives under 250,000 clones in total; roughly 85% of them show up just once. Together, the top ten hold about 9.1% of the sample. The specimen sequenced was PBMCs or T cells enriched from blood (not recorded which). The receptor set was obtained from a woman aged 50 to 60 with acute COVID-19.

The rearrangement links TRBV11-2 to TRBJ2-7, with a weak D call TRBD2 (6 bases). Between the trimmed V and J ends, which lost 5 bases and 0 bases, there was a span of 11 bases. CDR3 length: 14 amino acids. Looked up from germline, CDR1 is SGHAT and CDR2 is FQNNGV. CDR3 region: CASSARDFSYEQYF. CDR3 nucleotides: TGTGCCAGCAGCGCCCGGGACTTCTCCTACGAGCAGTACTTC.

The chain combines TRBV3-1 (or the pseudogene TRBV3-2) with TRBJ1-4; possible D gene TRBD1, 6 bases. Trimming shortened V by 3 bases and J by 8 bases, and 16 bases separated the two germline ends. Germline CDR1 is LGHDT and CDR2 is YNNKEL (reference sequence). The CDR3 has 15 residues. The DNA of the CDR3 is TGTGCCAGCAGCCAGGTTACAGGGCTCGGCGAAAAACTGTTTTTT. This gives the protein CASSQVTGLGEKLFF.

V and J are TRBV6-5 and TRBJ1-1, with a weak D call TRBD1 (6 bases). V dropped 7 bases and J dropped 4 bases, with 13 bases sitting between them. The CDR3 covers 13 residues. CDR1 and CDR2 from the germline V gene are MNHEY and SVGAGI. Here the CDR3 reads CASTDRGGTEAFF. The CDR3 DNA reads as TGTGCCAGCACCGACCGAGGGGGCACTGAAGCTTTCTTT.

Notes on this clone: A much larger clone differs by one base, so this may be a read error. The chain couples TRBV6-1 to TRBJ2-2; D not resolved. With 5 bases removed from V and 3 bases from J, the gap between germline ends came to 4 bases. The CDR3 is 12 residues long. Germline V gene lookup returns CDR1 MNHNS and CDR2 SASEGT. CDR3 region: CASSSDTGELFF. CDR3 DNA sequence: TGTGCCAGCAGTTCTGACACCGGGGAGCTGTTTTTT.

This clone was seen a single time. The chain couples TRBV5-4 to TRBJ2-2, with TRBD2 identical over 7 bases. The germline gives CDR1 SGHNT, CDR2 YYREEE (reference sequence). CDR3 length: 15 amino acids. Unmatched junction bases numbered 8, after V lost 2 bases and J lost 7 bases. The DNA for the CDR3 is TGTGCCAGCAGCTTCCAACTAGCTAGCGGCGGGGAGCTGTTTTTT. It codes for CASSFQLASGGELFF.

This sequence joins TRBV19 and TRBJ1-1; perhaps TRBD1 as D (5 bases). Trimming stripped 4 bases from V and 0 bases from J, with 18 bases between. Germline V CDR1 and CDR2: LNHDA, SQIVND (reference sequence). The CDR3 sequence is 17 residues long. In nucleotides, the CDR3 is TGTGCCAGTAGTAGAGATCCGGGACTCACTTTGAACACTGAAGCTTTCTTT. Amino acids: CASSRDPGLTLNTEAFF.

The chain combines TRBV7-2 with TRBJ1-2; 8 bases map to TRBD1. Germline V CDR1 and CDR2: SGHTA, FQGNSA. V was clipped by 1 base and J by 5 bases; unmatched bases: 15. This CDR3 spans 18 amino acids. The CDR3 bases are TGTGCCAGCAGCTTAGACCCGCCAGGGGGCGCTTTCGAGTATGGCTACACCTTC. This gives the protein CASSLDPPGGAFEYGYTF. The entire variable domain, with the rest obtained from reference TRBV7-2 and TRBJ1-2, is as follows: GAGVSQSPSNKVTEKGKDVELRCDPISGHTALYWYRQSLGQGLEFLIYFQGNSAPDKSGLPSDRFSAERTGGSVSTLTIQRTQQEDSAVYLCASSLDPPGGAFEYGYTFGSGTRLTVV.

The chain joins TRBV4-2 to TRBJ1-2; maybe TRBD1 (5 bases). The CDR3 contains 13 residues. Germline V gene data show CDR1 as LGHNA and CDR2 as YNFKEQ. The V and J ends lost 11 bases and 0 bases respectively, with 13 bases between them. CDR3 sequence: CASGGGTNYGYTF. The CDR3 DNA is TGTGCCTCGGGGGGAGGGACTAACTATGGCTACACCTTC.

The CDR3 DNA reads as TGTGCCGCTTTATCCGCCAGCTCCTACGAGCAGTACTTC. As protein: CAALSASSYEQYF. V is TRBV6-5 and J is TRBJ2-7; unclear D gene. The CDR3 spans 13 residues. Looked up from germline, CDR1 is MNHEY and CDR2 is SVGAGI. Trimming cost V 11 bases and J 0 bases, with 14 bases left between them.

The chain recombines TRBV12-5 with TRBJ2-5; 8 positions agree with TRBD1. Germline V gives CDR1 LGHNT, CDR2 FRNRAP. This CDR3 spans 17 amino acids. The V segment lost 0 bases and the J segment 5 bases; nucleotides outside the gene matches: 11. CDR3 protein: CASGLVQGDPRRETQYF. CDR3 coding DNA: TGTGCTAGTGGTTTGGTACAGGGGGACCCTCGGAGGGAGACCCAGTACTTC.

The gene calls are TRBV4-1 and TRBJ2-5; 8 bases map to TRBD2. V shed 0 bases, J shed 4 bases, and the junction held 1 base outside the gene matches. In germline, CDR1 is MGHRA, CDR2 YSYEKL. This CDR3 has 14 residues. CDR3 in amino acids: CASSQDGGAETQYF. Here the CDR3 DNA reads TGCGCCAGCAGCCAAGACGGGGGGGCAGAGACCCAGTACTTC.

The CDR3 region has the DNA TGCGCCAGCAGCTTGGAGGGACAGGGGGCCTATGGCTACACCTTC. Translation: CASSLEGQGAYGYTF. The rearrangement joins TRBV5-1 to TRBJ1-2, with TRBD1 matching over 12 bases. The germline gives CDR1 SGHRS, CDR2 YFSETQ. Trimming took 0 bases from V and 4 from J; bases not matched to a gene: 1. The CDR3 spans 15 residues.

The V gene is TRBV5-1, the J gene TRBJ1-5; D remains ambiguous. The germline gives CDR1 SGHRS, CDR2 YFSETQ. Trimming removed 4 bases from V and 3 bases from J, with 11 bases in between. CDR3 length: 14 residues. CDR3 sequence (DNA): TGCGCCAGCAGCACGGGAGTTCCCAATCAGCCCCAGCATTTT. As protein: CASSTGVPNQPQHF.

The chain has TRBV5-1 and TRBJ1-6; 9 nucleotides line up with TRBD1. The CDR3 contains 15 residues. V was pared by 0 bases and J by 7 bases, with 2 bases of the junction left unmatched. Germline V gene data show CDR1 as SGHRS and CDR2 as YFSETQ. The CDR3 loop reads CASSLGDRANSPLHF. The CDR3 DNA is TGCGCCAGCAGCTTGGGGGACAGGGCCAATTCACCCCTCCACTTT.

This chain links TRBV7-9 with TRBJ1-2; TRBD1 matches 11 bases. The CDR3 runs 18 residues. After removal of 5 bases from V and 9 bases from J, the junction contained 20 bases not matched to a gene. From germline, CDR1 is SEHNR and CDR2 FQNEAQ (reference sequence). The CDR3 sequence is CASSTWDRGNFGPSRYTF. CDR3 in DNA: TGTGCCAGCAGCACCTGGGACAGGGGGAATTTTGGTCCCTCTCGCTACACCTTC.

The chain is built from TRBV7-2 and TRBJ2-7; TRBD1 aligns across 11 bases. V was pared by 5 bases and J by 5 bases, with 8 bases of the junction left unmatched. From germline, CDR1 is SGHTA and CDR2 FQGNSA. The CDR3 extends over 15 amino acids. DNA for the CDR3: TGTGCCAGCAGCGAGCGGGACAGGGGGTTCCACGAGCAGTACTTC. It encodes CASSERDRGFHEQYF.

The chain employs TRBV7-2 and TRBJ1-2; 8 positions match TRBD1. Trimming took 5 bases from V and 7 from J; bases not matched to a gene: 15. Germline V CDR1 and CDR2: SGHTA, FQGNSA. The CDR3 has 16 amino acids. In nucleotides, the CDR3 is TGTGCCAGCAGCCCCCAAGGTACAGGGGGTTTTGGTGGCTACACCTTC. This sequence encodes CASSPQGTGGFGGYTF.

This chain links TRBV6-5 with TRBJ1-1; the D gene is possibly TRBD1 (5 bases). The CDR3 has 13 residues. Germline V gene sequence: CDR1 MNHEY, CDR2 SVGAGI. V lost 7 bases and J 5 bases, leaving 14 bases between the germline ends. CDR3 nucleotides: TGTGCCAGCACTCCGTGGGGGGGGACTGAAGCTTTCTTT. Its translation is CASTPWGGTEAFF.

This chain uses TRBV5-4 with TRBJ2-7; 10 bases are a match to TRBD1. J gave up 7 bases and V 0 bases, and 7 bases lay outside the gene matches. The CDR3 runs 15 residues. CDR1 and CDR2 from the germline V gene are SGHNT and YYREEE (reference sequence). CDR3 DNA sequence: TGTGCCAGCAGCTTGGGAGGGACAGGGGTGCGAGAGCAGTACTTC. It specifies CASSLGGTGVREQYF.

The chain recombines TRBV19 with TRBJ1-2; a weak D match, TRBD1 (5 bases). This CDR3 region has 16 residues. Trimming left V 7 bases short and J 8 bases short, with 26 bases between. Germline loops: CDR1 LNHDA, CDR2 SQIVND (reference sequence). CDR3 amino acids: CASNQPGISGFNGYTF. In nucleotides, the CDR3 is TGTGCCAGTAACCAACCTGGTATTTCAGGGTTTAACGGCTACACCTTC. The full variable domain, its missing parts supplied by reference TRBV19 and TRBJ1-2, is DGGITQSPKYLFRKEGQNVTLSCEQNLNHDAMYWYRQDPGQGLRLIYYSQIVNDFQKGDIAEGYSVSREKKESFPLTVTSAQKNPTAFYLCASNQPGISGFNGYTFGSGTRLTVV.

The chain is built from TRBV6-2 or TRBV6-3 and TRBJ2-1; perhaps TRBD2 as D (5 bases). The CDR3 covers 13 residues. With 6 bases removed from V and 4 bases from J, the gap between germline ends came to 10 bases. In germline, CDR1 is MNHEY, CDR2 SVGEGT. The CDR3 nucleotides are TGTGCCAGCAGCCAACTAGATTACAATGAGCAGTTCTTC. Protein sequence: CASSQLDYNEQFF.

Only a few counts were recorded for this clone. The chain joins TRBV19 to TRBJ2-5, with 7 bases identical to TRBD1. V gave up 3 bases and J gave up 5 bases; unmatched junction bases: 6. The CDR3 is 14 amino acids. Germline loops: CDR1 LNHDA, CDR2 SQIVND (reference sequence). For the CDR3, the DNA is TGTGCCAGTAGTATTTCCAGGGGGTCCGAGACCCAGTACTTC. It specifies CASSISRGSETQYF.